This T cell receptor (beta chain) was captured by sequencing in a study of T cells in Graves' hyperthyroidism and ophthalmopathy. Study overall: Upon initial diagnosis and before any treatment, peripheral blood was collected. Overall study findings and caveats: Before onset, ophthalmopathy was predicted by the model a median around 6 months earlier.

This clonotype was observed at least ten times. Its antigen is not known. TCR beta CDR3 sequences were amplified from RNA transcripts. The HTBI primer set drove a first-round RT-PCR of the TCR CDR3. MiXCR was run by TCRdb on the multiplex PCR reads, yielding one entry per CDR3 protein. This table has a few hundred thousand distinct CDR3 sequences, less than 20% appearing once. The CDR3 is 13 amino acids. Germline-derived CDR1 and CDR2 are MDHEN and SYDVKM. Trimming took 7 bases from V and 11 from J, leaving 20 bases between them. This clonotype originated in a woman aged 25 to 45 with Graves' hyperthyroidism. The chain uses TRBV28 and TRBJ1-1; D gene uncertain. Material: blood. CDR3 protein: CASTPHAPNVAFF. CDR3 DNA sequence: TGTGCCAGCACCCCGCACGCGCCAAACGTGGCTTTCTTT.